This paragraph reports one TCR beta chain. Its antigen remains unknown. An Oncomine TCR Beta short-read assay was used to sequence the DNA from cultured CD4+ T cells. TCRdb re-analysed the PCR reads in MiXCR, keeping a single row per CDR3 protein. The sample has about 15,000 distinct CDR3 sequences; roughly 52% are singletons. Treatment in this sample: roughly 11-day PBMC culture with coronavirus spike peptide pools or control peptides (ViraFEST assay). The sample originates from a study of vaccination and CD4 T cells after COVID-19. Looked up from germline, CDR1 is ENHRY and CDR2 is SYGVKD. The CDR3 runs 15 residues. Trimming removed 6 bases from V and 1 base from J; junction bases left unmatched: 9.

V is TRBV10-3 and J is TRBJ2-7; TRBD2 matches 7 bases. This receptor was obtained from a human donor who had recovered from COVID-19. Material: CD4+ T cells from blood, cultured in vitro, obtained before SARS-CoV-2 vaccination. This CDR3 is CAIRATSPPSYEQYF. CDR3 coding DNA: TGTGCCATCAGGGCGACTAGCCCCCCTTCCTACGAGCAGTACTTC.